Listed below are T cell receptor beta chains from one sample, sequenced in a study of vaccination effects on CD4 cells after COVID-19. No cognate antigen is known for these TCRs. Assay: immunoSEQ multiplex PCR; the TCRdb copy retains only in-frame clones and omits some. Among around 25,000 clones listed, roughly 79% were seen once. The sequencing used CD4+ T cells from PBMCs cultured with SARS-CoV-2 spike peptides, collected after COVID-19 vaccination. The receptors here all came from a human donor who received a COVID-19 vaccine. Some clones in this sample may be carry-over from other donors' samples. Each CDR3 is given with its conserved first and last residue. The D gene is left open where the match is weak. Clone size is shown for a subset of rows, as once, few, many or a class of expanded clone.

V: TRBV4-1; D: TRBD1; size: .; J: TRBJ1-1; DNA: TGCGCCAGCAGCCGACATTATCCCGGGACAGCGAACACTGAAGCTTTCTTT; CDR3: CASSRHYPGTANTEAFF
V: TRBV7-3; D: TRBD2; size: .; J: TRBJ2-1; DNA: TGTGCCAGCAGCTCCAGTGCGGCTAGCGGCTACAATGAGCAGTTCTTC; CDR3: CASSSSAASGYNEQFF
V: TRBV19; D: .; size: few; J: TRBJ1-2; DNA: TGTGCCAGTAGTATGAGCAGGGACTATGGCTACACCTTC; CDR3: CASSMSRDYGYTF
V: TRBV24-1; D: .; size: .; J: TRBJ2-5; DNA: TGTGCCACCAGTGCTAAGCTGGGGCAGCATAAAAAAGAGACCCAGTACTTC; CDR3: CATSAKLGQHKKETQYF
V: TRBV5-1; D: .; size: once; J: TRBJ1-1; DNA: TGCGCCAGCAGCTTACAGGGTTCCGAAGCTTTCTTT; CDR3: CASSLQGSEAFF
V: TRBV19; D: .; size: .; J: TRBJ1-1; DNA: TGTGCCAGTAGCGTTAGTAGGGGAGACGCTGAAGCTTTCTTT; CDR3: CASSVSRGDAEAFF
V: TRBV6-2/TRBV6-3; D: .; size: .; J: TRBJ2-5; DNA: TGTGCCAGCAGTTACGGGCAGACCCAGTACTTC; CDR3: CASSYGQTQYF
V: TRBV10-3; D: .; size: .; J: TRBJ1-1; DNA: TGTGCCATCAGTGAGCGAGGCCAGGAGGCCACTGAAGCTTTCTTT; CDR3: CAISERGQEATEAFF
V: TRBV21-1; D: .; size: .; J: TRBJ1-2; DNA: TGTGCCAGCAGCAGAAGTTATGGCTACACCTTC; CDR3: CASSRSYGYTF
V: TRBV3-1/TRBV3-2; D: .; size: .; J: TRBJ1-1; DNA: TGTGCCAGCAGTCCGGGACACTCCACTGAAGCTTTCTTT; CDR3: CASSPGHSTEAFF
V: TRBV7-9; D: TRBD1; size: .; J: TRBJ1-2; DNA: TGTGCCAGCAGCCCCGACAGGGACGGCTACACCTTC; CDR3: CASSPDRDGYTF
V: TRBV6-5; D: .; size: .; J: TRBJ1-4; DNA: TGTGCCAGCAGGGGGTGGAAAACAACTAATGAAAAACTGTTTTTT; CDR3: CASRGWKTTNEKLFF
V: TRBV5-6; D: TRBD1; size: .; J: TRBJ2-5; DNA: TGTGCCAGCAGCTATAGGACAGGGGAGTACTTC; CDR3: CASSYRTGEYF
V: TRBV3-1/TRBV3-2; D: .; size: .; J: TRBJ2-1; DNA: TGTGCCAGCAGCCAAGGGCCAATTAGAAGCTCCTACAATGAGCAGTTCTTC; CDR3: CASSQGPIRSSYNEQFF
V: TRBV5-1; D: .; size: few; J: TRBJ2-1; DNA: TGCGCCAGCAGCCTAGGACAGTTAGGGAATGAGCAGTTCTTC; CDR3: CASSLGQLGNEQFF
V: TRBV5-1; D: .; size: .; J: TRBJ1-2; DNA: TGCGCCAGCAGCTTGACTGGGGTTGGGGCTGGCTACACCTTC; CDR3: CASSLTGVGAGYTF
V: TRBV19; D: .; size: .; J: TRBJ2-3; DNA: TGTGCCAGTAGTATTAGGGGGTACGGTGCAGATACGCAGTATTTT; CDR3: CASSIRGYGADTQYF
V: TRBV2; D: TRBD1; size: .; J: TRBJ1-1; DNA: TGTGCCAGCAATAACAGGGGAGTTACTGAAGCTTTCTTT; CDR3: CASNNRGVTEAFF
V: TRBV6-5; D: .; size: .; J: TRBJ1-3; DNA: TGTGCCAGCAGCTCAGGGGTTGGAGGAAACACCATATATTTT; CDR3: CASSSGVGGNTIYF
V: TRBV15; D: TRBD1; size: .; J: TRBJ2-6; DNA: TGTGCCACCAGCAGATCGGACAGGGGGACTGGGGCCAACGTCCTGACTTTC; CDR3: CATSRSDRGTGANVLTF
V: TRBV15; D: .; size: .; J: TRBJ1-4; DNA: TGTGCCACCAGCAGAGAGCTAGGTGGCACTAATGAAAAACTGTTTTTT; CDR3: CATSRELGGTNEKLFF
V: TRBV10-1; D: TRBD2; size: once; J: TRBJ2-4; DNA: TGCGCCAGCAGTGGGGACGGGACTAGTCACATTCAGTACTTC; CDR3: CASSGDGTSHIQYF
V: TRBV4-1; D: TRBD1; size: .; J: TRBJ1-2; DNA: TGCGCCAGCAGCCGCACAGGGGGTGAAGGCTATGGCTACACCTTC; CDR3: CASSRTGGEGYGYTF
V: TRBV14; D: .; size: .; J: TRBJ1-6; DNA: TGTGCCAGCAGCCAAGAATTGGGCTCACCCCTCCACTTT; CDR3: CASSQELGSPLHF
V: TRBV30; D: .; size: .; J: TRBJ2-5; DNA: TGTGCCTGGAGGAGCGGCCCCCGGACCCAGTACTTC; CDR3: CAWRSGPRTQYF
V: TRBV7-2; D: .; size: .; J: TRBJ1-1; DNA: TGTGCCAGCAGCTGGAGGAGTCAGGGTTCGAACACTGAAGCTTTCTTT; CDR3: CASSWRSQGSNTEAFF
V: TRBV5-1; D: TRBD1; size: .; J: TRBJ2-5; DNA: TGCGCCAGCAGCTTGGAAGGGGGCGGGGAGACCCAGTACTTC; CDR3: CASSLEGGGETQYF
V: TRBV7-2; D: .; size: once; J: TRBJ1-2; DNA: TGTGCCAGCAGCTTAGCGACTGGGGTCAACTATGGCTACACCTTC; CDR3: CASSLATGVNYGYTF
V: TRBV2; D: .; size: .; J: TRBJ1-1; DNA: TGTGCCAGCACAAGGGGTGGGACGCGGTTT; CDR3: CASTRGGTRF
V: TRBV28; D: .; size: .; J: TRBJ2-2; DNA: TGTGCCAGCAGTTCCAGGGCCGGGATGAGGTTCGGGGAGCTGTTTTTT; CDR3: CASSSRAGMRFGELFF
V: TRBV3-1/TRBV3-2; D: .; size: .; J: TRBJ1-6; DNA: TGTGCCAGCAGCTTATCCCCCCAAGTGAGCTCCTATAATTCACCCCTCCACTTT; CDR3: CASSLSPQVSSYNSPLHF
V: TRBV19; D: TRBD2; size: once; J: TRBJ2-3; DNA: TGTGCCAGCACCCGCGGGACTAACACAGATACGCAGTATTTT; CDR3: CASTRGTNTDTQYF
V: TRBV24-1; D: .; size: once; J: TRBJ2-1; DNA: TGTGCCACCAGCTCAGGAGCGGCTTACAATGAGCAGTTCTTC; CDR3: CATSSGAAYNEQFF
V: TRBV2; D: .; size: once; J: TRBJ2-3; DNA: TGTGCCAGCGGGCTGGGAGATACTAGCACAGATACGCAGTATTTT; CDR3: CASGLGDTSTDTQYF
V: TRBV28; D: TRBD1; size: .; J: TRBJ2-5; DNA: TGTGCCAGCAGTAGACAGGGTACCGAGACCCAGTACTTC; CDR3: CASSRQGTETQYF
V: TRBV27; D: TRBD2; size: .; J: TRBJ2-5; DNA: TGTGCCAGCAGTCCCCACTTAAGCGGGGTTGGAGAGACCCAGTACTTC; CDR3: CASSPHLSGVGETQYF
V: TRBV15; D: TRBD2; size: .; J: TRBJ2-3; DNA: TGTGCCACCAGCAGAGGAGGACTAGCGGGGGGGACAGATACGCAGTATTTT; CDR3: CATSRGGLAGGTDTQYF
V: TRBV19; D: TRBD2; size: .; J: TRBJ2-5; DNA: TGTGCCAGTAACGATGGGCGGGGGGGCTTTGTTAAAGAGACCCAGTACTTC; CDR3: CASNDGRGGFVKETQYF
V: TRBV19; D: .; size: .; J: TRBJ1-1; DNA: TGTGCCAGTAGTATAAAGGTTGAAGCTTTCTTT; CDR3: CASSIKVEAFF
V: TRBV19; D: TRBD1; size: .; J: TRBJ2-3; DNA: TGTGCCAGTAGTCAACCGGGACAGGGGGCAGATACGCAGTATTTT; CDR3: CASSQPGQGADTQYF
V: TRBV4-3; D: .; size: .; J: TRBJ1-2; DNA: TGCGCCAGCAGCCAAGATAGGGTTAACTATGGCTACACCTTC; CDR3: CASSQDRVNYGYTF
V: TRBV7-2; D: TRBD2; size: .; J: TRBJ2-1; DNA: TGTGCCAGCAGCTTAGGCGGGGGGGCTTCCGGTGGGAATGAGCAGTTCTTC; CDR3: CASSLGGGASGGNEQFF
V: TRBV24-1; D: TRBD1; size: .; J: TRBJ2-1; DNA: TGTGCCACCAGTGATCCCGGGACAGGGTACGTCAATGAGCAGTTCTTC; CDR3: CATSDPGTGYVNEQFF
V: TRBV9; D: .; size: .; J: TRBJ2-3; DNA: TGTGCCAGCAGCTCTACGTTGACGGGCGTAGATACGCAGTATTTT; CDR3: CASSSTLTGVDTQYF
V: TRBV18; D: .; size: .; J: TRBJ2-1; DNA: TGTGCCAGCTCACCACCTCTAGCTGGGTCTTACAATGAGCAGTTCTTC; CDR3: CASSPPLAGSYNEQFF
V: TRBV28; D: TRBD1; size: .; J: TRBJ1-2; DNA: TGTGCCAGCAGTATCTCCGGGACAGCGTATGGTTATGGCTACACCTTC; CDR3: CASSISGTAYGYGYTF